This TCR beta chain came from a study of blood T cell repertoires in COVID-19. Study background: The United States, Italy and Spain were the sources of the acute and convalescent COVID-19 samples. PBMCs, B-cell-depleted T cells, or T cells provided the cDNA or gDNA that made up the material.

Methods used by the authors: Reference gene primer amplification gave nucleated cell count estimates. Assay: immunoSEQ multiplex PCR; the TCRdb copy retains only in-frame clones and omits some. For V, J and clone size, that table is used; D and trimming come from the DNA. The table lists about 75,000 clones, 90% of them singletons, with roughly 7.2% in the top ten. Trimming took off 3 bases at V and 5 bases at J, with 8 bases between the two ends. This CDR3 spans 13 amino acids. Germline loops: CDR1 LNHDA, CDR2 SQIVND (reference sequence). This TCR came from a human donor in a cohort sampled during active COVID-19. Sequencing was carried out using peripheral blood. The chain has TRBV19 and TRBJ1-5, with D maybe TRBD1 (5 bases). The CDR3 DNA is TGTGCCAGTAGTATCAGGGTCGATCAGCCCCAGCATTTT. Translation gives CASSIRVDQPQHF.